This T cell receptor (beta chain) originates from a study of identical twins. Study-level results: Invariant MAIT and iNKT cells may have partly biased zero-insertion analyses. Conclusions relied on cross-sectional statistical analysis, not following the same donors.

Germline V lookup: CDR1 LNHNV, CDR2 YYDKDF (reference sequence). V lost 11 bases, J lost 3 bases, and 11 bases lay in between. The CDR3 is 11 residues long. TCRdb reprocessed the 5' RACE reads with MiXCR, giving one entry per CDR3 protein. Of some 660,000 distinct CDR3 sequences detected, around 8.6% appear once; the ten largest clones hold 0.75% to 1%. This clonotype was counted a few times. Its antigen is unidentified. This same sample was also part of a study on yellow fever vaccine responses in identical twins. That study reports: Reportedly, the T cell response mounted by twins to vaccine seemed partly convergent, partly personalized.

This clonotype originated in a woman younger than 35 in good health. The V gene is TRBV15, the J gene TRBJ2-7; TRBD1 might be the D (5 bases). What was sequenced was PBMCs. This CDR3 reads CAAGDSYEQYF. CDR3 sequence (DNA): TGTGCCGCAGGAGACAGCTACGAGCAGTACTTC.